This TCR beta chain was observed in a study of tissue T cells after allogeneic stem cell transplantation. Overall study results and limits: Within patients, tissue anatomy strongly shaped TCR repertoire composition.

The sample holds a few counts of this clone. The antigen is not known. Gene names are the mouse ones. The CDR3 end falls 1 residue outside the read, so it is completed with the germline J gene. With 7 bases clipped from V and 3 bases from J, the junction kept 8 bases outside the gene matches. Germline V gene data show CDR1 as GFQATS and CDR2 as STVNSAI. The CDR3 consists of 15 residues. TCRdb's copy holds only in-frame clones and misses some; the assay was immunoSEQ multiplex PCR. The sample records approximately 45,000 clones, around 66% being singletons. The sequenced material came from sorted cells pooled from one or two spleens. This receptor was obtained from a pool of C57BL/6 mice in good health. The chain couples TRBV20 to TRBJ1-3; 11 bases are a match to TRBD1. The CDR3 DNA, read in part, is TGTGGTGTTCCCGGACAGGGGGCGGTTGGAAATACGCTCTAT. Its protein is CGVPGQGAVGNTLY. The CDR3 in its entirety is CGVPGQGAVGNTLYF.